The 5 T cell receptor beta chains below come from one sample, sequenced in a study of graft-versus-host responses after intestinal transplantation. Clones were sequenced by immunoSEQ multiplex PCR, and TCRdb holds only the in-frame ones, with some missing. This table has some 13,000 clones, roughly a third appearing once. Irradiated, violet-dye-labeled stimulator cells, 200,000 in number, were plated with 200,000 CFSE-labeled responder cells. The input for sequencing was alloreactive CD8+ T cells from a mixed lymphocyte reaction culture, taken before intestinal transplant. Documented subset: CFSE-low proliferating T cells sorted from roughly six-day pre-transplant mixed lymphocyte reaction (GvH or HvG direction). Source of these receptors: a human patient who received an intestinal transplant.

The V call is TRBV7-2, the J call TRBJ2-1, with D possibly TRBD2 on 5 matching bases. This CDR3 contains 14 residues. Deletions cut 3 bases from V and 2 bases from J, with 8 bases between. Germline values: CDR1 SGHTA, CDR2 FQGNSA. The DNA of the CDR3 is TGTGCCAGCAGCTTCACCGGGACCTACAATGAGCAGTTCTTC. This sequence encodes CASSFTGTYNEQFF. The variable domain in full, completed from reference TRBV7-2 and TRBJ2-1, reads GAGVSQSPSNKVTEKGKDVELRCDPISGHTALYWYRQSLGQGLEFLIYFQGNSAPDKSGLPSDRFSAERTGGSVSTLTIQRTQQEDSAVYLCASSFTGTYNEQFFGPGTRLTVL.

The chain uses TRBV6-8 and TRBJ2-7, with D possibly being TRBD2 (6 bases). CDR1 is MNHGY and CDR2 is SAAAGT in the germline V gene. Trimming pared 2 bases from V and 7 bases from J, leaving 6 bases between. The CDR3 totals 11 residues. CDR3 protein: CASSYGGEQYF. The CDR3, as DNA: TGTGCCAGCAGTTACGGAGGGGAGCAGTACTTC.

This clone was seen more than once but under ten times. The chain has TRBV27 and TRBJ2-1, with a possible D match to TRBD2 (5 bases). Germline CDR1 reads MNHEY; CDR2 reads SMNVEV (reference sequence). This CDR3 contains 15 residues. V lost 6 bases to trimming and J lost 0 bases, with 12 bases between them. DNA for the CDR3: TGTGCCAGCAGCCCCCGGGGAAGCTCCTACAATGAGCAGTTCTTC. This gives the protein CASSPRGSSYNEQFF.

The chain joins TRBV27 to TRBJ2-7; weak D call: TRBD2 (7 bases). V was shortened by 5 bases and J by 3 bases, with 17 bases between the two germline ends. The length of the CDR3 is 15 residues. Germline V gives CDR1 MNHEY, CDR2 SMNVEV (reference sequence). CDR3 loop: CASSPTGGPLYEQYF. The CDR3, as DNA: TGTGCCAGCAGTCCAACGGGGGGCCCCCTCTACGAGCAGTACTTC.

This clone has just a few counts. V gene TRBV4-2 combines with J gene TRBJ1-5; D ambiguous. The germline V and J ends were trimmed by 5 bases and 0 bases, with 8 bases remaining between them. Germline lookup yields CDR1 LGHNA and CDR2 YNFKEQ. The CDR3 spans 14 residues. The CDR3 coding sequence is TGTGCCAGCAGCTTGGACGGTAGCAATCAGCCCCAGCATTTT. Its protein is CASSLDGSNQPQHF.